Sequencing of this T cell receptor beta chain was carried out in a study of beta chain features in type 1 diabetes. Averaging around 120 mL, one heparinised blood draw was given by each donor. A note on this clone: Its antigen is currently unknown. Within the sample, other DNA sequences also encode this same CDR3.

The CDR3 contains 15 residues. Germline assignment: CDR1 SGDLS and CDR2 YYNGEE. The V end lost 0 bases, the J end lost 8 bases, and 12 bases lay between the germline ends. Every isolated RNA sample was fully reverse transcribed, so sequencing captured expressed TCRB transcripts. Assay used: immunoSEQ multiplex PCR; TCRdb lists only in-frame clones, some missing. The sample records approximately 730,000 clones, roughly an eighth being singletons. The study, taken as a whole, reports: Patients and controls would share equally any PCR tilt toward shorter templates. Moderate yet significant TCRB CDR3 shortening was seen in Type 1 diabetes patients in all four CD4+ subsets.

The rearrangement links TRBV9 to TRBJ1-6; D gene ambiguous. This sequence was found in a man aged 18-30 years with type 1 diabetes. Sequenced material: naive CD4+ T cells from blood. CDR3 in amino acids: CASSVGWGTDSPLHF. The CDR3 nucleotides read TGTGCCAGCAGCGTAGGGTGGGGTACTGATTCACCCCTCCACTTT.